This is a list of T cell receptor beta chains from one sample in a study of blood T cell repertoires in COVID-19. Sequencing was performed with immunoSEQ multiplex PCR; in TCRdb, only in-frame clones are kept and a portion is missing. The table records 250,000 to 350,000 clones, about nine tenths of them present only once. The sequenced material came from peripheral blood. These receptors originate from a woman in her 30s with COVID-19, enrolled during active disease. Both conserved end residues are part of each CDR3. A D gene is named only where the DNA matches it firmly. A clone size is listed for some rows: how often the clone was seen (once, few, many), or a class if it is expanded.

J gene,clone size,V gene,D gene,CDR3 DNA,CDR3 protein
TRBJ2-1,.,TRBV5-1,.,TGCGCCAGCAGCTTGGTGCAGGACAATGAGCAGTTCTTC,CASSLVQDNEQFF
TRBJ1-2,.,TRBV7-9,.,TGTGCCAGCACCACCACAGAATACTATGGCTACACCTTC,CASTTTEYYGYTF
TRBJ1-2,.,TRBV5-4,TRBD1,TGTGCCAGCAGCTTGGGCAGGGGGGACGGCTACACCTTC,CASSLGRGDGYTF
TRBJ2-2,.,TRBV2,TRBD2,TGTGCCAGCAGGGGACTAGCGGGAGGCACCGGGGAGCTGTTTTTT,CASRGLAGGTGELFF
TRBJ1-5,.,TRBV4-1,.,TGCGCCAGCAGCCGGAGCAGGGGATTGAGTCAGCCCCAGCATTTT,CASSRSRGLSQPQHF
TRBJ1-1,.,TRBV10-3,.,TGTGCCATCGGGGGCAGCGGCACTGAAGCTTTCTTT,CAIGGSGTEAFF
TRBJ2-7,.,TRBV11-2,TRBD2,TGTGCCAGCAGCTTAGGGGCTAGCGGGTACGAGCAGTACTTC,CASSLGASGYEQYF
TRBJ1-2,.,TRBV28,.,TGTGCCAGCAGGCTCGGTCGGGAAAACGGTGGCTACACCTTC,CASRLGRENGGYTF
TRBJ1-2,.,TRBV5-1,TRBD1,TGCGCCAGCAGCCCCCAGGGACAGAACTATGGCTACACCTTC,CASSPQGQNYGYTF
TRBJ1-4,.,TRBV6-5,.,TGTGCCAGCCGCAGACAGGCTCCTAATGAAAAACTGTTTTTT,CASRRQAPNEKLFF
TRBJ1-1,.,TRBV28,TRBD1,TGTGCCAGCGGCCTACAGGGGAGTAACACTGAAGCTTTCTTT,CASGLQGSNTEAFF
TRBJ2-7,once,TRBV6-2/TRBV6-3,TRBD1,TGTGCCAGCAGTTCGGCCGGACAGGCCACTTACGAGCAGTACTTC,CASSSAGQATYEQYF
TRBJ2-1,.,TRBV7-8,.,TGTGCCAGCAGCTTACTGGCTCAGGGTTCCTACAATGAGCAGTTCTTC,CASSLLAQGSYNEQFF
TRBJ2-1,.,TRBV19,TRBD2,TGTGCCAGTAGACCGGGAGGCTCCTACAATGAGCAGTTCTTC,CASRPGGSYNEQFF
TRBJ2-2,.,TRBV28,.,TGTGCCAGCAGTTTAGCGGGCCGCACCGGGGAGCTGTTTTTT,CASSLAGRTGELFF
TRBJ2-1,.,TRBV24-1,TRBD2,TGTGCCACCAGTCTAGCCCCATTCCCTGCGGGAGGGCCCCTGGTCTTC,CATSLAPFPAGGPLVF
TRBJ1-2,.,TRBV20-1,.,TGCAGTGCTAGTGTGCGGGCGCGGGGCTACACCTTC,CSASVRARGYTF
TRBJ1-1,once,TRBV5-1,.,TGCGCCAGCAGCTTGGGGAAAGGCCACCTCGAGGGAGCTTTCTTT,CASSLGKGHLEGAFF
TRBJ1-5,.,TRBV7-6,TRBD1,TGTGCCAGCAGCCCCGGGACAGGGGCCCAGCCCCAGCATTTT,CASSPGTGAQPQHF
TRBJ2-6,.,TRBV7-6,.,TGTGCCAGCAGCTTAGCGGGCCACATGAGCTCTGGGGCCAACGTCCTGACTTTC,CASSLAGHMSSGANVLTF
TRBJ1-2,.,TRBV28,TRBD1,TGTGCCAGCACTAGACAGGGGGGCTATGGCTACACCTTC,CASTRQGGYGYTF
TRBJ2-1,.,TRBV25-1,.,TGTGCCAGCAGTGGGAGCTCCTACAATGAGCAGTTCTTC,CASSGSSYNEQFF
TRBJ2-5,.,TRBV24-1,TRBD1,TGTGCCACCAGTGAAAGGACAGGGACCCAAGAGACCCAGTACTTC,CATSERTGTQETQYF
TRBJ2-5,.,TRBV3-1/TRBV3-2,TRBD2,TGTGCCAGCAGCCAAGTAGCGGGAGGGGCTCAAGAGACCCAGTACTTC,CASSQVAGGAQETQYF
TRBJ2-6,.,TRBV12-2,.,TGTGCAAGTCGCTTGCCGAAGGACAGGGTAACGTATCGGGGGGCCAACGTCCTGACTTTC,CASRLPKDRVTYRGANVLTF
TRBJ2-1,.,TRBV5-6,.,TGTGCCAGCAGCCCCGGGACACCTTCAAATTACAATGAGCAGTTCTTC,CASSPGTPSNYNEQFF
TRBJ1-1,.,TRBV24-1,TRBD1,TGTGCCACCAGTGATGTCCATAGACAGGGGAAGTTTACTGAAGCTTTCTTT,CATSDVHRQGKFTEAFF
TRBJ1-1,.,TRBV12-3/TRBV12-4,TRBD1,TGTGCCAGCAGTCCAGGGGGTGCTGAAGCTTTCTTT,CASSPGGAEAFF
TRBJ1-3,.,TRBV2,.,TGTGCCACCCAGGCTTTCTCTGGAAACACCATATATTTT,CATQAFSGNTIYF
TRBJ1-6,.,TRBV5-6,.,TGTGCCAGCAGCTTGCGGCTCGGGGTTAGAAATTCACCCCTCCACTTT,CASSLRLGVRNSPLHF
TRBJ2-3,.,TRBV6-1,TRBD2,TGTGCCAGCAGTGCCCTGACGGGACTAGCGTTCACAGATACGCAGTATTTT,CASSALTGLAFTDTQYF
TRBJ2-1,.,TRBV11-2,.,TGTGCCAGCAGGTTTAACTGGGGGGGCGATGAGCAGTTCTTC,CASRFNWGGDEQFF
TRBJ2-1,.,TRBV5-4,.,TGTGCCAGCAGCTTGAGGGGCACAAGCTCCTACAATGAGCAGTTCTTC,CASSLRGTSSYNEQFF
TRBJ1-1,.,TRBV4-3,.,TGCGCCAGCAGCCAAGATCCAGGGGTTGGTGAAGCTTTCTTT,CASSQDPGVGEAFF
TRBJ2-1,.,TRBV5-1,TRBD2,TGCGCCAGCAGCTTACAAGGCGGGGGGACCTACAATGAGCAGTTCTTC,CASSLQGGGTYNEQFF
TRBJ2-7,few,TRBV13,TRBD1,TGTGCCAGCAGCTTGGGCAGGACAGGGGCATACGAGCAGTACTTC,CASSLGRTGAYEQYF
TRBJ2-7,.,TRBV4-1,.,TGCGCCAGCAGCCAAACACAGGGCTCCTACGAGCAGTACTTC,CASSQTQGSYEQYF
TRBJ2-1,.,TRBV24-1,TRBD2,TGTGCCACCAGTGATGCTAGCGGAAGCTCCTACAATGAGCAGTTCTTC,CATSDASGSSYNEQFF
TRBJ2-5,.,TRBV18,.,TGTGCCAGCTCCCTAAACCACGACGGGGCCCAGTACTTC,CASSLNHDGAQYF
TRBJ2-2,.,TRBV7-9,.,TGTGCCAGCAGCTTTCTCTACGACACCGGGGAGCTGTTTTTT,CASSFLYDTGELFF
TRBJ2-2,few,TRBV2,.,TGTGCCAGCAGGGGAACAGGGAACCGGGAGCTGTTTTTT,CASRGTGNRELFF
TRBJ1-1,once,TRBV19,.,TGTGCCAGTAGTAGAGGGGGGAACACTGAAGCTTTCTTT,CASSRGGNTEAFF
TRBJ2-7,.,TRBV27,.,TGTGCCAGCAGCAGGACAGACGCAAGCTCCTACGAGCAGTACTTC,CASSRTDASSYEQYF
TRBJ2-1,.,TRBV15,.,TGTGCCACCAGCAGTTTAGAGGGTCATCGGTTCTTC,CATSSLEGHRFF
TRBJ1-3,.,TRBV27,TRBD1,TGTGCCAGCAGCTCGGACAGGCGGTCTATCTCTGGAAACACCATATATTTT,CASSSDRRSISGNTIYF
TRBJ2-1,.,TRBV29-1,.,TGCAGCGTGCCGGCGGGTGAGCAGTTCTTC,CSVPAGEQFF
TRBJ1-4,.,TRBV3-1/TRBV3-2,.,TGTGCCAGCAGCCAAAGCATGAGAAGAGAAAAACTGTTTTTT,CASSQSMRREKLFF
TRBJ2-2,.,TRBV12-3/TRBV12-4,.,TGTGCCAGCAGCTGGGGAGCCGGGGAGCTGTTTTTT,CASSWGAGELFF